These 26 T cell receptor beta chains share one sample of origin, sequenced in a study of T cell repertoires in cytomegalovirus infection. MiXCR was run by TCRdb on the reads, yielding one entry per CDR3 protein. This sample yields approximately 270,000 distinct CDR3 sequences, of which roughly a fifth are seen a single time; roughly a fifth belongs to the top ten. Their recognized antigens are unknown. Sequencing used cultured PBMCs, obtained from culture after CMV antigen stimulation. These receptors were collected from a human donor in good health (CMV status not recorded). Some clones in this sample may be carry-over from other donors' samples.

This clonotype occurred a few times. The chain couples TRBV6-2 or TRBV6-3 to TRBJ2-4; D call uncertain. The CDR3 is 15 amino acids. V lost 6 bases to trimming and J lost 0 bases, with 12 bases between them. Germline V gives CDR1 MNHEY, CDR2 SVGEGT. The CDR3: CASSEDGLAKNIQYF. CDR3 DNA: TGTGCCAGCAGCGAGGACGGTCTAGCCAAAAACATTCAGTACTTC.

This clonotype was counted at least ten times. This rearrangement joins TRBV7-8 to TRBJ1-4; 7 positions match TRBD1. CDR1 SGHVS and CDR2 FQNEAQ come from the germline V gene. The CDR3 contains 14 residues. Trimming took 5 bases from V and 5 from J; bases not matched to a gene: 5. The CDR3 sequence is CASSEGQTNEKLFF. The DNA for the CDR3 is TGTGCCAGCAGCGAGGGACAGACGAATGAAAAACTGTTTTTT.

This chain uses TRBV7-2 with TRBJ2-2; tentatively, D is TRBD1 (6 bases). The V and J ends lost 1 base and 7 bases respectively, with 16 bases between them. The CDR3 sequence is 16 residues long. CDR1 and CDR2 (germline): SGHTA, FQGNSA. This CDR3 is CASSLGPGQGHGELFF. The DNA of the CDR3 is TGTGCCAGCAGCTTAGGCCCGGGGCAGGGGCACGGGGAGCTGTTTTTT.

This clonotype occurred a few times. The J gene is TRBJ2-3, the V gene TRBV20-1; unclear D gene. V shed 6 bases and J shed 0 bases, with 13 bases lying between them. The length of the CDR3 is 14 residues. Germline CDR1 is DFQATT and CDR2 is SNEGSKA (reference sequence). The CDR3 sequence: CSANDLLSTDTQYF. The CDR3 nucleotides read TGCAGTGCCAACGATCTCCTGAGCACAGATACGCAGTATTTT.

In this sample, this clonotype turned up many times. The rearrangement uses TRBV7-6 and TRBJ1-1; D ambiguous. Trimming took 1 base from V and 1 from J, leaving 10 bases between them. The CDR3 loop spans 15 amino acids. CDR1 SGHVS and CDR2 FNYEAQ come from the germline V gene. CDR3 nucleotides: TGTGCCAGCAGCTTAGGACGGGGAGGGAACACTGAAGCTTTCTTT. Translation: CASSLGRGGNTEAFF.

J is TRBJ2-3 and V is TRBV10-3; D not resolved. CDR3 size: 15 residues. The V gene lost 0 bases and the J gene lost 3 bases, with 10 bases spanning the gap. CDR1 and CDR2 from the germline V gene are ENHRY and SYGVKD. The CDR3 coding sequence is TGTGCCATCAGTGAGTCGCAGCGAGAGACAGATACGCAGTATTTT. It is translated as CAISESQRETDTQYF.

This rearrangement joins TRBV6-6 to TRBJ2-7; TRBD2 matches at 8 bases. The J segment lost 5 bases and the V segment lost 4 bases, leaving 7 bases of the junction unmatched. The CDR3 is 14 amino acids. CDR1 and CDR2 from the germline V gene are MNHNY and SVGAGI (reference sequence). CDR3 protein: CASSWDGGDHEQYF. CDR3 DNA: TGTGCCAGCAGTTGGGACGGGGGGGACCACGAGCAGTACTTC.

This clonotype was seen a handful of times. The V call is TRBV7-9, the J call TRBJ2-7; 7 bases are a match to TRBD2. CDR1 is SEHNR, CDR2 FQNEAQ, per germline (reference sequence). With 0 bases clipped from V and 5 bases from J, the junction kept 4 bases outside the gene matches. The CDR3 has 14 residues. The CDR3 nucleotides are TGTGCCAGCAGCTTAGCGGGAGGGTATGACGAGCAGTACGTC. Protein product: CASSLAGGYDEQYV.

A few counts support this clonotype. The CDR3 nucleotides read TGTGCCAGCAGTGCTTACGAGCAGTACGTC. Amino acids: CASSAYEQYV. The chain has TRBV2 and TRBJ2-7; no clear D. The germline V gene has CDR1 SNHLY and CDR2 FYNNEI. The CDR3 loop spans 10 amino acids. Trimming left V 4 bases short and J 4 bases short, with 2 bases between.

The genes are TRBV20-1 and TRBJ2-7, with a possible D match to TRBD1 (6 bases). The V end lost 3 bases, the J end lost 6 bases, and 18 bases lay between the germline ends. The V gene's germline CDR1 is DFQATT and CDR2 SNEGSKA (reference sequence). The CDR3 spans 14 residues. The CDR3 DNA follows: TGCAGTGCTAGGGTACAGGGAAGGTCCGGCGAGCAGTACTTC. Translating gives CSARVQGRSGEQYF.

About this clonotype: Just one base apart from a much larger clone, this may be a read error. The rearrangement links TRBV7-2 to TRBJ1-1; D is perhaps TRBD1 (6 bases). Germline loops: CDR1 SGHTA, CDR2 FQGNSA. The CDR3 totals 14 residues. V lost 0 bases and J 7 bases, leaving 12 bases between the germline ends. DNA of the CDR3: TGTACCAGCAGCTTAGCCCAGGGGAGGATTGAAGCTTTCTTT. It yields the protein CTSSLAQGRIEAFF.

This chain links TRBV29-1 with TRBJ2-5, with 15 bases fitting TRBD2. V was pared by 3 bases and J by 5 bases, with 4 bases of the junction left unmatched. The CDR3 has 15 amino acids. The germline gives CDR1 SQVTM, CDR2 ANQGSEA. The CDR3 sequence is CSVDRTSGRGETQYF. The CDR3, as DNA: TGCAGCGTTGATCGGACTAGCGGGAGGGGGGAGACCCAGTACTTC.

This clonotype was seen many times. The rearrangement links TRBV7-2 to TRBJ2-2; TRBD1 is a possible D gene (6 bases). This CDR3 spans 15 amino acids. CDR1 SGHTA and CDR2 FQGNSA come from the germline V gene. V lost 2 bases to trimming and J lost 4 bases, with 11 bases between them. The CDR3 is CASSLIRGGTGELFF. The CDR3, as DNA: TGTGCCAGCAGCTTAATCAGAGGGGGCACCGGGGAGCTGTTTTTT.

This clonotype was counted a single time. The chain recombines TRBV27 with TRBJ2-7; perhaps TRBD1 as D (5 bases). This CDR3 is built from 12 residues. V was clipped by 10 bases and J by 3 bases, with 13 bases between them. Germline V gene data show CDR1 as MNHEY and CDR2 as SMNVEV (reference sequence). The CDR3, as DNA: TGTGCCATTCGAATTAGGGGCTACGAGCAGTACGTC. Protein sequence: CAIRIRGYEQYV.

This sequence joins TRBV19 and TRBJ2-5; 8 bases agree with TRBD1. CDR3 length: 15 amino acids. Germline CDR1 and CDR2: LNHDA and SQIVND (reference sequence). V lost 3 bases, J lost 9 bases, and 12 bases stayed unmatched. The CDR3 loop reads CASSIFGDRLTAQYF. CDR3 DNA: TGTGCCAGTAGTATTTTTGGGGACAGGTTAACGGCCCAGTACTTC.

The rearrangement joins TRBV28 to TRBJ1-1; 7 bases are a match to TRBD1. This CDR3 contains 13 residues. V trimming: 8 bases; J trimming: 4 bases; junction bases outside the gene matches: 7. CDR1 MDHEN and CDR2 SYDVKM come from the germline V gene. The CDR3 loop is CASSARGGTEAFF. As DNA, the CDR3 is TGTGCCAGCTCGGCCAGGGGGGGCACTGAAGCTTTCTTT.

This CDR3 reads CASSVAGRTADTQYF. CDR3 DNA sequence: TGTGCCAGCAGCGTAGCTGGAAGGACGGCAGATACGCAGTATTTT. The chain links TRBV9 to TRBJ2-3; no firm D call. Trimming pared 0 bases from V and 4 bases from J, leaving 12 bases between. This CDR3 is built from 15 residues. Germline loops: CDR1 SGDLS, CDR2 YYNGEE.

V is TRBV28 and J is TRBJ2-3; TRBD1 agrees at 7 bases. Germline assignment: CDR1 MDHEN and CDR2 SYDVKM. The CDR3 sequence is 17 residues long. After removal of 6 bases from V and 3 bases from J, the junction contained 15 bases not matched to a gene. The CDR3 here is CASSLTYRGDGTDTQYF. Here the CDR3 DNA reads TGTGCCAGCAGCCTTACGTACAGGGGAGATGGAACAGATACGCAGTATTTT.

This chain joins TRBV10-3 and TRBJ2-2; D gene uncertain. CDR1 and CDR2 from the germline V gene are ENHRY and SYGVKD. This CDR3 contains 14 residues. Trimming took off 4 bases at V and 1 base at J, with 7 bases between the two ends. For the CDR3, the DNA is TGTGCCATCAGTGGGATCGGGAACACCGGGGAGCTGTTTTTT. Protein sequence: CAISGIGNTGELFF.

This clonotype appeared many times. The rearrangement links TRBV12-3 or TRBV12-4 to TRBJ1-2; 9 nucleotides match TRBD1. V shed 6 bases and J 7 bases; nucleotides not matched to a gene: 6. CDR3 length: 13 amino acids. The CDR3, as DNA: TGTGCCAGCAGCCGGACAGGGGAGGGTGGCTACACCTTC. Encoded protein: CASSRTGEGGYTF.

V is TRBV4-1 and J is TRBJ2-7; D uncertain. The V gene's germline CDR1 is MGHRA and CDR2 YSYEKL. The CDR3 has 12 amino acids. V shed 0 bases and J shed 5 bases, with 5 bases lying between them. The CDR3 loop reads CASSQDYDEQYF. CDR3 sequence (DNA): TGCGCCAGCAGCCAAGATTACGACGAGCAGTACTTC.

This clonotype was seen only a few times. This chain uses TRBV12-3 or TRBV12-4 with TRBJ1-5; D perhaps matches TRBD1 (5 bases). This CDR3 is built from 14 residues. V was pared by 8 bases and J by 6 bases, with 17 bases between. The CDR3 nucleotides read TGTGCCAGCGCCTTAGCGGGGGGAAGTCAGCCCCAGCATTTT. Its translation is CASALAGGSQPQHF.

This clonotype was observed a few times. The J gene is TRBJ1-1, the V gene TRBV12-3 or TRBV12-4, with D possibly matching TRBD1 (6 bases). Trimming shortened V by 5 bases and J by 1 base, and 20 bases separated the two germline ends. This CDR3 has 17 residues. CDR3 coding DNA: TGTGCCAGCAGTCCCGGGAGGGGGAGGTTTTCGAACACTGAAGCTTTCTTT. Amino acid sequence: CASSPGRGRFSNTEAFF.

A few counts support this clonotype. The chain links TRBV20-1 to TRBJ1-5; D may be TRBD1 (6 bases). The germline gives CDR1 DFQATT, CDR2 SNEGSKA (reference sequence). The CDR3 consists of 15 residues. V was shortened by 5 bases and J by 4 bases, with 18 bases between the two germline ends. The CDR3 DNA is TGCAGTGCTGGCGGTACAGGGATCGGGAATCAGCCCCAGCATTTT. Protein: CSAGGTGIGNQPQHF.

This clonotype came up a few times. J is TRBJ2-2 and V is TRBV12-3 or TRBV12-4; 8 bases agree with TRBD2. The CDR3 extends over 14 amino acids. Germline trimming cut 5 bases from V and 6 bases from J; bases unmatched to any gene: 5. The CDR3 coding sequence is TGTGCCAGCAGTCAAATGGGACTAGCCGGGGAGCTGTTTTTT. It is translated as CASSQMGLAGELFF.

This clonotype was detected many times. The V call is TRBV7-2, the J call TRBJ2-3; no reliable D call. Germline V gene lookup returns CDR1 SGHTA and CDR2 FQGNSA. Trimming left V 4 bases short and J 2 bases short, with 13 bases between. This CDR3 has 15 residues. The CDR3: CASSSSNAYTDTQYF. The CDR3 bases are TGTGCCAGCAGCTCCAGTAATGCCTACACAGATACGCAGTATTTT.